Here is one T cell receptor beta chain with its context. Its antigen specificity is not known. Per-base quality was not reported, and no clone a single base away is much larger than it. The library was produced with the immunoSEQ multiplex PCR assay. The table comes from immuneACCESS by way of TCRdb, which keeps in-frame sequences with V and J called. Part of the clones is missing from these tables; in studies checked, under half for an unresolved V gene and the rest for unknown reasons. The sample includes under 85,000 clones, with about 93% observed a single time. The top ten clonotypes cover approximately 0.47% of the sample. The data belong to a study of T cell changes during pregnancy in multiple sclerosis (dated by TCRdb to between 2017 and 2020). About the investigation overall: The study looked at changes in the T cell repertoire across pregnancy in women with multiple sclerosis.

Ends trimmed: V by 4 bases, J by 7 bases; bases unmatched to a gene: 5. The CDR3 goes from the cysteine to the phenylalanine over 14 residues. Only the CDR3 region is kept as DNA, spanning 42 bases read in frame from base 1. Taken from the germline V gene, the CDR1 and CDR2 loops are SNHLY and FYNNEI. The sequence links TRBV2 to TRBJ1-4, with 8 bases in between that match TRBD1. This material consisted of CD4+ T cells from peripheral blood mononuclear cells, taken in the second trimester of pregnancy. The receptor was derived from a female donor with multiple sclerosis, enrolled in a pregnancy study. This receptor has the CDR3 CASSGGGQGEKLFF. In nucleotides, the sequence is TGTGCCAGCAGTGGTGGCGGACAGGGTGAAAAACTGTTTTTT.